Each of the 32 T cell receptor beta chains below was sequenced from the same sample in a study of follicular helper T cells after annual influenza vaccination. The table came from immunoSEQ multiplex PCR; TCRdb's copy has only in-frame clones and leaves some out. The data show 8,500 to 9,000 clones, approximately 86% seen once. Stated time point: 2013-2014 season, 7 days after vaccination. Source: CXCR5+ CD38- circulating T follicular helper cells from blood, taken 7 days after influenza vaccination. Noted subset: circulating Tfh, non-naive CD4+CXCR5+PD-1+ (ICOS+CD38+ or ICOS-CD38-). The receptors come from an adult who received the influenza vaccine.

The J gene is TRBJ2-5, the V gene TRBV18; weak D call: TRBD2 (5 bases). The V end was cut by 3 bases, the J end by 2 bases, with 13 bases between. From germline, CDR1 is KGHSH and CDR2 LQKENI. This CDR3 has 15 residues. CDR3: CASSPRSGGQETQYF. CDR3 coding DNA: TGTGCCAGCTCACCGAGAAGCGGAGGTCAAGAGACCCAGTACTTC.

CDR3: CASSPTGGGNQPQHF. The DNA for the CDR3 is TGTGCCAGCAGCCCGACAGGGGGAGGCAATCAGCCCCAGCATTTT. The chain combines TRBV6-5 with TRBJ1-5, with 9 bases lining up with TRBD1. Per germline, CDR1 MNHEY and CDR2 SVGAGI. The CDR3 loop spans 15 amino acids. Germline trimming cut 6 bases from V and 2 bases from J; bases unmatched to any gene: 5.

This clone occurred once. V usage is TRBV10-3 and J usage is TRBJ1-1; tentatively, D is TRBD1 (5 bases). Germline V gene sequence: CDR1 ENHRY, CDR2 SYGVKD. CDR3 size: 13 residues. The germline V and J ends were trimmed by 6 bases and 6 bases, with 14 bases remaining between them. The CDR3 sequence: CAIRGRDGAEAFF. The CDR3 nucleotides read TGTGCCATCAGGGGCAGGGATGGAGCTGAAGCTTTCTTT.

V is TRBV4-3 and J is TRBJ1-2; 9 nucleotides match TRBD1. With 1 base clipped from V and 6 bases from J, the junction kept 9 bases outside the gene matches. CDR1 LGHNA and CDR2 YSLEER come from the germline V gene. The length of the CDR3 is 16 residues. CDR3 DNA sequence: TGCGCCAGCAGCCAAGTCAAGGGACAGGGAGTCGATGGCTACACCTTC. This encodes CASSQVKGQGVDGYTF.

The chain combines TRBV5-4 with TRBJ1-2; weak D call: TRBD1 (5 bases). This CDR3 region has 14 residues. V lost 4 bases and J lost 4, with 14 bases in between. Per germline, CDR1 SGHNT and CDR2 YYREEE (reference sequence). The CDR3 DNA reads as TGTGCCAGCAGCCGAGTCGAGGGGCCCTATGGCTACACCTTC. Translating gives CASSRVEGPYGYTF.

The chain joins TRBV5-5 to TRBJ1-2; unclear D gene. Trimming removed 0 bases at V and 1 base at J, with 7 bases between. Germline-derived CDR1 and CDR2 are SGHKS and YYEKEE (reference sequence). CDR3 length: 14 residues. This CDR3 reads CASSLDTINYGYTF. CDR3 coding DNA: TGTGCCAGCAGCTTGGACACTATTAACTATGGCTACACCTTC.

The chain's CDR3 is CASTLTGSGANVLTF. The DNA for the CDR3 is TGTGCCAGCACCCTCACAGGGTCGGGGGCCAACGTCCTGACTTTC. The rearrangement joins TRBV27 to TRBJ2-6, with a weak D call TRBD1 (6 bases). V was clipped by 7 bases and J by 4 bases, with 14 bases between them. CDR1 and CDR2 (germline): MNHEY, SMNVEV (reference sequence). The CDR3 is made up of 15 amino acids.

The V gene is TRBV28, the J gene TRBJ1-5, with D possibly matching TRBD1 (6 bases). V lost 6 bases and J 6 bases, leaving 18 bases between the germline ends. The CDR3 is made up of 15 amino acids. CDR1 is MDHEN and CDR2 is SYDVKM in the germline V gene. CDR3 loop: CASSPPGGATQPQHF. The DNA for the CDR3 is TGTGCCAGCAGCCCGCCCGGGGGGGCGACTCAGCCCCAGCATTTT.

This rearrangement joins TRBV7-2 to TRBJ1-2; D not certain. From germline, CDR1 is SGHTA and CDR2 FQGNSA. V was shortened by 5 bases and J by 4 bases, with 17 bases between the two germline ends. The CDR3 loop spans 15 amino acids. In DNA form, the CDR3 reads TGTGCCAGCAGCCCGTCAAACAGCCCCACCTATGGCTACACCTTC. Translating it yields CASSPSNSPTYGYTF.

In its sample, this clone was seen once. The chain is built from TRBV7-9 and TRBJ2-1; 11 bases are a match to TRBD2. Germline V gene sequence: CDR1 SEHNR, CDR2 FQNEAQ (reference sequence). The CDR3 sequence is 18 residues long. V was clipped by 2 bases and J by 8 bases; unmatched bases: 14. DNA for the CDR3: TGTGCCAGCAGCTTAACCTCGTATAGCGGGAGGGCCATCGATGAGCAGTTCTTC. Translating gives CASSLTSYSGRAIDEQFF.

In its sample, this clone was seen once. V and J are TRBV6-6 and TRBJ2-5; tentative D call: TRBD1 (5 bases). V dropped 8 bases and J dropped 5 bases, with 18 bases sitting between them. CDR3 length: 14 residues. CDR1 is MNHNY, CDR2 SVGAGI, per germline (reference sequence). The CDR3 sequence: CASAKAAGPETQYF. The CDR3 DNA reads as TGTGCCAGCGCCAAGGCGGCAGGGCCGGAGACCCAGTACTTC.

This chain connects TRBV5-1 to TRBJ2-1; the match to TRBD2 covers 7 bases. The CDR3 totals 15 residues. Germline CDR1 is SGHRS and CDR2 is YFSETQ. Trimming took 0 bases from V and 2 from J; bases not matched to a gene: 2. CDR3 sequence: CASSLGGSTYNEQFF. The CDR3 region has the DNA TGCGCCAGCAGCTTGGGCGGGAGTACCTACAATGAGCAGTTCTTC. The whole variable domain, filled in from reference TRBV5-1 and TRBJ2-1, reads KAGVTQTPRYLIKTRGQQVTLSCSPISGHRSVSWYQQTPGQGLQFLFEYFSETQRNKGNFPGRFSGRQFSNSRSEMNVSTLELGDSALYLCASSLGGSTYNEQFFGPGTRLTVL.

This sequence joins TRBV10-1 and TRBJ2-3, with D possibly being TRBD2 (5 bases). V was trimmed by 0 bases and J by 1 base, leaving 14 bases between them. The CDR3 length is 17 residues. CDR1 and CDR2 from the germline V gene are WNHNN and SYGVQD (reference sequence). CDR3 in DNA: TGCGCCAGCAGTGAGTCTACTCCGGGGATCGGCACAGATACGCAGTATTTT. Amino acid sequence: CASSESTPGIGTDTQYF.

The V call is TRBV15, the J call TRBJ2-1, with D possibly called TRBD1 or TRBD2 (7 bases each). This CDR3 has 15 residues. V lost 3 bases to trimming and J lost 9 bases, with 18 bases between them. Germline values: CDR1 LNHNV, CDR2 YYDKDF (reference sequence). This chain's CDR3 is CATSSEGARESEQFF. The CDR3 coding sequence is TGTGCCACCAGCAGTGAGGGGGCGCGGGAGAGTGAGCAGTTCTTC.

The genes are TRBV11-3 and TRBJ2-1, with 8 bases that match TRBD2. This CDR3 comprises 15 residues. Germline CDR1 and CDR2: SGHNT and YENEEA. Trimming removed 1 base from V and 5 bases from J; junction bases left unmatched: 4. CDR3 coding DNA: TGTGCCAGCAGCTTAGGGACTAGCTTCAACAATGAGCAGTTCTTC. Translating it yields CASSLGTSFNNEQFF.

The chain has TRBV14 and TRBJ2-7; no clear D. The germline V and J ends were trimmed by 3 bases and 0 bases, with 12 bases remaining between them. CDR1 and CDR2 (germline): SGHDN, FVKESK. The CDR3 is made up of 15 amino acids. The chain's CDR3 is CASSHGQTTSYEQYF. The CDR3 DNA is TGTGCCAGCAGCCACGGGCAGACAACCTCCTACGAGCAGTACTTC.

J is TRBJ2-1 and V is TRBV4-3; 9 nucleotides line up with TRBD2. The V segment lost 1 base and the J segment 7 bases; nucleotides outside the gene matches: 11. The CDR3 has 17 amino acids. CDR1 is LGHNA and CDR2 is YSLEER in the germline V gene. DNA for the CDR3: TGCGCCAGCAGCCAAGGCCCTGGGACAGCGGGGGGTAATGAGCAGTTCTTC. Residues: CASSQGPGTAGGNEQFF.

The chain combines TRBV7-6 with TRBJ2-5; D unclear. The CDR3 covers 15 residues. The ends were cut back, 0 bases at V and 3 bases at J, with 11 bases in the middle. CDR1 is SGHVS and CDR2 is FNYEAQ in the germline V gene. DNA for the CDR3: TGTGCCAGCAGCTTAGCGATGGGTCCGGAAGAGACCCAGTACTTC. Residues: CASSLAMGPEETQYF.

This chain links TRBV2 with TRBJ2-1; 7 bases are shared with TRBD1. The V gene's germline CDR1 is SNHLY and CDR2 FYNNEI. There are 13 residues in the CDR3. Germline trimming cut 6 bases from V and 5 bases from J; bases unmatched to any gene: 4. The CDR3 region is CASSRDSDNEQFF. The CDR3 DNA reads TGTGCCAGCAGCCGGGACAGTGACAATGAGCAGTTCTTC. Based on the CDR3 plus reference TRBV2 and TRBJ2-1, the full variable domain is EPEVTQTPSHQVTQMGQEVILRCVPISNHLYFYWYRQILGQKVEFLVSFYNNEISEKSEIFDDQFSVERPDGSNFTLKIRSTKLEDSAMYFCASSRDSDNEQFFGPGTRLTVL.

The chain links TRBV7-7 to TRBJ2-3; D gene ambiguous. The CDR3 runs 13 residues. Germline V lookup: CDR1 SSHAT, CDR2 FNYEAQ (reference sequence). The V end was cut by 2 bases, the J end by 1 base, with 4 bases between. CDR3 sequence reads: CASSLSGTDTQYF. Written as DNA, the CDR3 is TGTGCCAGCAGCTTAAGTGGCACAGATACGCAGTATTTT.

This chain links TRBV19 with TRBJ2-1; 14 bases agree with TRBD2. This CDR3 is built from 13 residues. Trimming cost V 10 bases and J 7 bases; bases outside gene matches: 3. Germline CDR1 reads LNHDA; CDR2 reads SQIVND (reference sequence). CDR3 residues: CATGLAGGNEQFF. Written as DNA, the CDR3 is TGTGCCACCGGACTAGCGGGAGGTAATGAGCAGTTCTTC.

The V call is TRBV7-9, the J call TRBJ1-2; 7 bases are a match to TRBD1. The CDR3 runs 12 residues. Trimming removed 3 bases from V and 9 bases from J; junction bases left unmatched: 4. The germline V gene encodes CDR1 SEHNR and CDR2 FQNEAQ (reference sequence). The CDR3 is CASSFQQGSYTF. The CDR3 DNA reads as TGTGCCAGCAGCTTCCAACAGGGGAGCTACACCTTC. Looking up the rest from reference TRBV7-9 and TRBJ1-2 gives the full variable domain: DTGVSQNPRHKITKRGQNVTFRCDPISEHNRLYWYRQTLGQGPEFLTYFQNEAQLEKSRLLSDRFSAERPKGSFSTLEIQRTEQGDSAMYLCASSFQQGSYTFGSGTRLTVV.

The rearrangement joins TRBV18 to TRBJ2-6; D is uncertain. Germline V gives CDR1 KGHSH, CDR2 LQKENI. This CDR3 is built from 15 residues. Trimming shortened V by 1 base and J by 0 bases, and 4 bases separated the two germline ends. The DNA for the CDR3 is TGTGCCAGCTCACCACAATTCTCTGGGGCCAACGTCCTGACTTTC. It codes for CASSPQFSGANVLTF. Looking up the rest from reference TRBV18 and TRBJ2-6 gives the full variable domain: NAGVMQNPRHLVRRRGQEARLRCSPMKGHSHVYWYRQLPEEGLKFMVYLQKENIIDESGMPKERFSAEFPKEGPSILRIQQVVRGDSAAYFCASSPQFSGANVLTFGAGSRLTVL.

The V and J genes are TRBV19 and TRBJ1-1, with D perhaps TRBD1 (6 bases). V lost 2 bases, J lost 4 bases, and 11 bases lay in between. Looked up from germline, CDR1 is LNHDA and CDR2 is SQIVND (reference sequence). CDR3 length: 14 amino acids. In nucleotides, the CDR3 is TGTGCCAGTAGTATACAGGGGAGGGGCACTGAAGCTTTCTTT. It yields the protein CASSIQGRGTEAFF.

V usage is TRBV5-6 and J usage is TRBJ1-1, with TRBD1 matching 7 bases. CDR1 SGHDT and CDR2 YYEEEE come from the germline V gene. Unmatched junction bases numbered 13, after V lost 4 bases and J lost 4 bases. The CDR3 is made up of 16 amino acids. In DNA form, the CDR3 reads TGTGCCAGCAGCGGAACACAGGGGCCCGTGAGCACTGAAGCTTTCTTT. Encoded protein: CASSGTQGPVSTEAFF.

The rearrangement joins TRBV6-5 to TRBJ1-3; no clear D gene. This CDR3 contains 11 residues. Germline loops: CDR1 MNHEY, CDR2 SVGAGI. V was pared by 6 bases and J by 5 bases, with 5 bases between. The CDR3 reads CASRHRNTIYF. CDR3 sequence (DNA): TGTGCCAGCAGACATAGAAACACCATATATTTT.

This clone is a singleton in its sample. The chain has TRBV13 and TRBJ2-4, with 7 positions matching TRBD1. Per the germline V gene, CDR1 is PRHDT and CDR2 is FYEKMQ (reference sequence). The trim removed 5 bases at V and 9 bases at J, leaving 10 bases unmatched. The length of the CDR3 is 14 residues. The DNA of the CDR3 is TGTGCCAGCAGCCTACAGACAGGGTCCGGCATTCAGTACTTC. It encodes CASSLQTGSGIQYF.

The chain links TRBV5-1 to TRBJ2-5, with D unclear. CDR3 size: 14 residues. V dropped 6 bases and J dropped 1 base, with 13 bases sitting between them. The germline V gene encodes CDR1 SGHRS and CDR2 YFSETQ. CDR3 nucleotides: TGCGCCAGCATGGGTTGGCCGGCCCAAGAGACCCAGTACTTC. It yields the protein CASMGWPAQETQYF.

This clone has a handful of counts. This chain connects TRBV4-1 to TRBJ1-3; TRBD1 matches at 8 bases. Trimming at V came to 4 bases and at J to 4 bases, leaving 9 bases not matched to a gene. The length of the CDR3 is 16 residues. CDR1 is MGHRA, CDR2 YSYEKL, per germline. In DNA form, the CDR3 reads TGCGCCAGCAGCCCGGCCGGACAGGGTCTCGGAAACACCATATATTTT. Translating it yields CASSPAGQGLGNTIYF.

The chain has TRBV5-4 and TRBJ2-6, with 8 nucleotides matching TRBD1. There are 17 residues in the CDR3. After removal of 5 bases from V and 4 bases from J, the junction contained 11 bases not matched to a gene. The germline CDR1 and CDR2 sequences are SGHNT and YYREEE (reference sequence). The CDR3, as DNA: TGTGCCAGCAGGCGGGCGATGACAGGGGAGGGGGCCAACGTCCTGACTTTC. Translated, it gives CASRRAMTGEGANVLTF.

J is TRBJ1-4 and V is TRBV5-5; the D is unclear. V was clipped by 4 bases and J by 1 base, with 14 bases between them. Per the germline V gene, CDR1 is SGHKS and CDR2 is YYEKEE (reference sequence). This CDR3 is built from 16 residues. CDR3: CASSPAAAVTNEKLFF. In DNA, the CDR3 is TGTGCCAGCAGCCCCGCGGCGGCGGTAACTAATGAAAAACTGTTTTTT.

This chain uses TRBV28 with TRBJ2-1, with 9 bases identical to TRBD1. There are 17 residues in the CDR3. V gave up 7 bases and J gave up 9 bases; unmatched junction bases: 19. Germline CDR1 reads MDHEN; CDR2 reads SYDVKM. The CDR3 region is CASTMAAGTGFFAEQFF. CDR3 nucleotides: TGTGCCAGCACCATGGCGGCCGGGACAGGGTTTTTTGCTGAGCAGTTCTTC.